This TCR beta chain was recorded in a study of blood T cell repertoires in COVID-19. In terms of age and location, participants ranged from roughly 18 to 95 years and lived in about 25 US areas. Cohort placement rested on clinical history that participants reported themselves. There are 14 residues in the CDR3. Trimming pared 6 bases from V and 0 bases from J, leaving 9 bases between. CDR1 is SGHNT, CDR2 YYREEE, per germline (reference sequence). Per the original methods: Estimated nucleated cell counts came from reference gene primer amplification. Produced via immunoSEQ multiplex PCR; TCRdb's table is partial and in-frame only. The DNA gave D and trimming, while V, J and clone size come from that table. The table has approximately 220,000 clones, around 87% seen once; the top ten hold roughly 15%.

The V call is TRBV5-4, the J call TRBJ2-2; no definite D call. Sequencing used PBMCs or T cells enriched from blood (not recorded which). This sequence was found in a man in his thirties or forties who had been exposed to COVID-19. This chain's CDR3 is CASKHSANTGELFF. The CDR3 DNA reads as TGTGCCAGCAAGCACTCCGCGAACACCGGGGAGCTGTTTTTT.